The next 13 T cell receptor beta chains were all read from a single sample in a study of T cells in Graves' hyperthyroidism and ophthalmopathy. Amplified TCR beta CDR3 regions derived from RNA transcripts. The primer set for the first-round RT-PCR of the TCR CDR3 was HTBI. TCRdb recomputed calls from the multiplex PCR reads with MiXCR, one row per CDR3 protein. The sample holds 700,000 or so distinct CDR3 sequences, approximately 16% seen once. Sequencing input: blood. The receptors originated from a man between 18 and 29 years old with Graves' hyperthyroidism.

To note about this clonotype: A much more abundant neighbour one base away suggests this may be a read error. The chain employs TRBV10-3 and TRBJ2-3; possibly TRBD2 for D (5 bases). Trimming removed 6 bases from V and 4 bases from J, with 11 bases in between. The CDR3 extends over 13 amino acids. Germline V CDR1 and CDR2: ENHRY, SYGVKD. The CDR3 region has the DNA TGTGCCATCAGCCTCGGGGTCTCAGATACGCAGTATTTT. Translated: CAISLGVSDTQYF.

The chain uses TRBV24-1 and TRBJ1-3; D is ambiguous. Germline V gives CDR1 KGHDR, CDR2 SFDVKD. V lost 0 bases and J 9 bases, leaving 5 bases between the germline ends. The CDR3 covers 12 residues. This CDR3 is CATSDLGSTIYF. The CDR3 region has the DNA TGTGCCACCAGTGATTTGGGCAGCACCATATATTTT.

This clonotype was seen a handful of times. V and J are TRBV9 and TRBJ1-2; 8 bases match TRBD1. The junction had 7 bases not matched to a gene; V was cut back by 3 bases and J by 6 bases. This CDR3 spans 14 amino acids. From germline, CDR1 is SGDLS and CDR2 YYNGEE. CDR3 in DNA: TGTGCCAGCAGCGATCAGGGGGCGTGTAATGGCTACACCTTC. Translated, it gives CASSDQGACNGYTF.

This clonotype came up many times. This chain uses TRBV20-1 with TRBJ2-7, with TRBD1 as a possible D gene (5 bases). Germline assignment: CDR1 DFQATT and CDR2 SNEGSKA (reference sequence). V dropped 0 bases and J dropped 5 bases, with 8 bases sitting between them. CDR3 size: 12 residues. The CDR3 DNA is TGCAGTGCTAGAGACAGGGTCCACGAGCAGTACTTC. This encodes CSARDRVHEQYF.

This clonotype has a count of ten or more. This chain links TRBV28 with TRBJ2-5; possible D gene TRBD1, 6 bases. Per germline, CDR1 MDHEN and CDR2 SYDVKM. V gave up 5 bases and J gave up 7 bases, with 23 bases separating them. This CDR3 region has 16 residues. The CDR3 nucleotides are TGTGCCAGCAGTCCTGGGACACGCGGATCTATTGCGACCCAGTACTTC. Protein sequence: CASSPGTRGSIATQYF.

The chain carries TRBV7-2 and TRBJ2-2; 7 bases line up with TRBD1. This CDR3 comprises 14 residues. CDR1 SGHTA and CDR2 FQGNSA come from the germline V gene. V lost 7 bases to trimming and J lost 0 bases; unmatched junction nucleotides: 2. This CDR3 reads CASNQGANTGELFF. The CDR3 region has the DNA TGTGCCAGCAATCAGGGGGCGAACACCGGGGAGCTGTTTTTT.

This clonotype was found a few times. V and J are TRBV9 and TRBJ2-2, with D uncertain. CDR1 and CDR2 (germline): SGDLS, YYNGEE. This CDR3 is built from 15 residues. Trimming stripped 0 bases from V and 1 base from J, with 7 bases between. The CDR3, as DNA: TGTGCCAGCAGCGTAGGAAGTGTGAACACCGGGGAGCTGTTTTTT. Encoded protein: CASSVGSVNTGELFF. Looking up the rest from reference TRBV9 and TRBJ2-2 gives the full variable domain: DSGVTQTPKHLITATGQRVTLRCSPRSGDLSVYWYQQSLDQGLQFLIQYYNGEERAKGNILERFSAQQFPDLHSELNLSSLELGDSALYFCASSVGSVNTGELFFGEGSRLTVL.

This clonotype was detected many times. The genes are TRBV20-1 and TRBJ2-3; D tentatively reads TRBD1 or TRBD2 (5 bases each). CDR1 DFQATT and CDR2 SNEGSKA come from the germline V gene (reference sequence). The CDR3 spans 14 residues. V was cut by 5 bases and J by 0 bases, with 12 bases left in between. CDR3 in DNA: TGCAGTGCTTGGGACCGTCATAGCACAGATACGCAGTATTTT. Translating gives CSAWDRHSTDTQYF.

This clonotype was found many times. CDR3 in DNA: TGTGCCAGCAGTTCGATGGCCAGCTCCTACGAGCAGTACTTC. Amino acid sequence: CASSSMASSYEQYF. The chain combines TRBV27 with TRBJ2-7; no clear D gene. Germline V gene sequence: CDR1 MNHEY, CDR2 SMNVEV (reference sequence). V lost 4 bases to trimming and J lost 0 bases, with 10 bases between them. CDR3 size: 14 residues.

The CDR3 region has the DNA TGTGCCAGCAGCCTCAGCGACAGCTCTGGAAACACCATATATTTT. Protein: CASSLSDSSGNTIYF. The chain is built from TRBV5-4 and TRBJ1-3; a weak D match, TRBD1 (5 bases). From germline, CDR1 is SGHNT and CDR2 YYREEE (reference sequence). Trimming stripped 4 bases from V and 0 bases from J, with 11 bases between. The CDR3 is made up of 15 amino acids.

This clonotype showed up just a few times. The rearrangement uses TRBV6-1 and TRBJ1-4; D uncertain. CDR1 is MNHNS, CDR2 SASEGT, per germline. V lost 5 bases, J lost 4 bases, and 14 bases lay in between. The length of the CDR3 is 15 residues. The DNA of the CDR3 is TGTGCCAGCAGTCTAAGACCTGAAAGTAATGAAAAACTGTTTTTT. Its protein product is CASSLRPESNEKLFF.

The rearrangement joins TRBV27 to TRBJ2-2, with 10 bases matching TRBD2. The CDR3 sequence is 15 residues long. With 6 bases clipped from V and 2 bases from J, the junction kept 3 bases outside the gene matches. Germline CDR1 is MNHEY and CDR2 is SMNVEV (reference sequence). CDR3 loop: CASRTSGFNTGELFF. CDR3 DNA sequence: TGTGCCAGCAGGACTAGCGGGTTTAACACCGGGGAGCTGTTTTTT.

The table lists this clonotype with a few counts. The V and J genes are TRBV5-5 and TRBJ2-7; possibly TRBD1 for D (6 bases). The CDR3 sequence is 12 residues long. The germline V gene encodes CDR1 SGHKS and CDR2 YYEKEE (reference sequence). V was pared by 4 bases and J by 5 bases, with 10 bases between. The CDR3 bases are TGTGCCAGCAGCCAACGACAGGACGAGCAGTACTTC. Translated, it gives CASSQRQDEQYF.